The 27 T cell receptor beta chains presented below share a single source sample, sequenced in a study of T cell repertoires in cytomegalovirus infection. TCRdb redid the calling of the reads with MiXCR, one entry per CDR3 protein. The sample consists of fewer than 300,000 distinct CDR3 sequences, about 25% of them appearing once. Source material: PBMCs. The source of these receptors is a human donor in good health (CMV status not recorded). Some clones in this sample may be carry-over from other donors' samples.

Details on this clonotype: A much larger clone lies one base from this, so it may be a read error. Because it lacks the conserved phenylalanine or tryptophan at the end, this CDR3 is likely a read error. This sequence joins TRBV7-3 and TRBJ2-7; unclear D gene. The CDR3 covers 13 residues. Germline V gives CDR1 SGHTA, CDR2 FQGTGA. The germline V and J ends were trimmed by 4 bases and 2 bases, with 9 bases remaining between them. The CDR3: CASSYGWAYEQYL. In nucleotides, the CDR3 is TGTGCCAGCAGCTATGGGTGGGCCTACGAGCAGTACTTA.

This clonotype showed up just a few times. The V gene is TRBV7-2, the J gene TRBJ1-6, with unresolved D. Trimming left V 0 bases short and J 9 bases short, with 3 bases between. Germline CDR1 SGHTA, CDR2 FQGNSA. The CDR3 covers 12 residues. In DNA form, the CDR3 reads TGTGCCAGCAGCTTAGCAGGTTCACCCCTCCACTTT. Translation: CASSLAGSPLHF. The complete variable domain, with remaining parts taken from reference TRBV7-2 and TRBJ1-6, reads GAGVSQSPSNKVTEKGKDVELRCDPISGHTALYWYRQSLGQGLEFLIYFQGNSAPDKSGLPSDRFSAERTGGSVSTLTIQRTQQEDSAVYLCASSLAGSPLHFGNGTRLTVT.

The chain carries TRBV12-3 or TRBV12-4 and TRBJ1-2; D uncertain. The CDR3 has 14 residues. V lost 6 bases, J lost 5 bases, and 16 bases lay in between. The DNA of the CDR3 is TGTGCCAGCAGACTCGCCGCTGCCACTTATGGCTACACCTTC. It translates to CASRLAAATYGYTF.

This chain's CDR3 is CASSGRGHGYTF. The CDR3 nucleotides read TGTGCCAGCAGCGGCAGGGGGCATGGCTACACCTTC. This chain joins TRBV6-5 and TRBJ1-2, with TRBD1 identical over 8 bases. V was clipped by 6 bases and J by 6 bases; unmatched bases: 3. The CDR3 sequence is 12 residues long. The germline V gene has CDR1 MNHEY and CDR2 SVGAGI.

The J gene is TRBJ1-5, the V gene TRBV6-1; maybe TRBD1 (5 bases). The CDR3 runs to 16 residues. Trimming shortened V by 0 bases and J by 7 bases, and 16 bases separated the two germline ends. The germline V gene encodes CDR1 MNHNS and CDR2 SASEGT. CDR3 nucleotide sequence: TGTGCCAGCAGTGAAGCCCAGGTGGGGACGGGACAGCCCCAGCATTTT. This sequence encodes CASSEAQVGTGQPQHF.

This chain links TRBV11-2 with TRBJ1-5; 8 positions agree with TRBD1. This CDR3 has 15 amino acids. The germline V gene encodes CDR1 SGHAT and CDR2 FQNNGV. V lost 4 bases, J lost 1 base, and 3 bases stayed unmatched. The CDR3, as DNA: TGTGCCAGCAGCTCGGGGGACAGGAGCAATCAGCCCCAGCATTTT. As protein: CASSSGDRSNQPQHF.

This chain links TRBV20-1 with TRBJ1-5; no clear D gene. CDR1 and CDR2 (germline): DFQATT, SNEGSKA (reference sequence). CDR3 length: 13 amino acids. Trimming left V 0 bases short and J 6 bases short, with 9 bases between. The CDR3 sequence: CSAREVVGQPQHF. In nucleotides, the CDR3 is TGCAGTGCTAGAGAGGTCGTCGGTCAGCCCCAGCATTTT.

There are a few counts of this clonotype. This rearrangement joins TRBV28 to TRBJ1-2; TRBD1 aligns across 9 bases. V was clipped by 8 bases and J by 2 bases; unmatched bases: 6. Looked up from germline, CDR1 is MDHEN and CDR2 is SYDVKM. The CDR3 consists of 14 residues. In nucleotides, the CDR3 is TGTGCCAGCTACCCGGGACAGGGAAACTATGGCTACACCTTC. It yields the protein CASYPGQGNYGYTF.

This clonotype was seen a handful of times. The chain has TRBV24-1 and TRBJ2-1; TRBD2 matches 8 bases. V shed 5 bases and J 3 bases; nucleotides not matched to a gene: 5. The CDR3 spans 15 residues. Germline CDR1 KGHDR, CDR2 SFDVKD. In nucleotides, the CDR3 is TGTGCCACCAGTGTGGCGGGAGGAGACTACAATGAGCAGTTCTTC. This gives the protein CATSVAGGDYNEQFF.

The rearrangement uses TRBV5-5 and TRBJ1-1; unclear D gene. Germline loops: CDR1 SGHKS, CDR2 YYEKEE (reference sequence). CDR3 length: 14 amino acids. V was pared by 0 bases and J by 0 bases, with 6 bases between. In DNA, the CDR3 is TGTGCCAGCAGCTTGGCAACGGTGAACACTGAAGCTTTCTTT. Translated, it gives CASSLATVNTEAFF.

The gene calls are TRBV28 and TRBJ2-1; 7 positions match TRBD1. Germline CDR1 reads MDHEN; CDR2 reads SYDVKM. There are 17 residues in the CDR3. Losses at the gene ends were 1 base for V and 0 bases for J; bases not matched to a gene: 6. The CDR3 sequence: CASSLSTGTVSYNEQFF. The CDR3 DNA reads as TGTGCCAGCAGTTTATCTACGGGGACAGTCTCCTACAATGAGCAGTTCTTC. Based on the CDR3 plus reference TRBV28 and TRBJ2-1, the full variable domain is DVKVTQSSRYLVKRTGEKVFLECVQDMDHENMFWYRQDPGLGLRLIYFSYDVKMKEKGDIPEGYSVSREKKERFSLILESASTNQTSMYLCASSLSTGTVSYNEQFFGPGTRLTVL.

This clonotype was seen a few times. This sequence joins TRBV7-9 and TRBJ1-5; weak D call: TRBD1 (6 bases). The germline CDR1 and CDR2 sequences are SEHNR and FQNEAQ (reference sequence). V was cut by 1 base and J by 2 bases, with 15 bases left in between. The CDR3 sequence is 17 residues long. In DNA form, the CDR3 reads TGTGCCAGCAGCTTAGAGGGAGGGGGTAAGGGCAATCAGCCCCAGCATTTT. Encoded protein: CASSLEGGGKGNQPQHF.

In this sample, this clonotype turned up a few times. The V gene is TRBV4-3, the J gene TRBJ1-2; possible D gene TRBD1, 5 bases. Germline CDR1 is LGHNA and CDR2 is YSLEER. CDR3 length: 14 residues. Trimming removed 3 bases at V and 2 bases at J, with 10 bases between. The CDR3 is CASSQARENYGYTF. CDR3 DNA sequence: TGCGCCAGCAGCCAGGCCAGGGAGAACTATGGCTACACCTTC.

The V call is TRBV5-1, the J call TRBJ2-1; D may match TRBD1 or TRBD2 (6 bases each). Germline CDR1 is SGHRS and CDR2 is YFSETQ. CDR3 size: 15 residues. The V end was cut by 0 bases, the J end by 2 bases, with 9 bases between. CDR3 in amino acids: CASSLAGATYNEQFF. The CDR3 DNA sequence: TGCGCCAGCAGCTTGGCGGGGGCCACCTACAATGAGCAGTTCTTC.

This clonotype was detected ten times or more. The CDR3 sequence is CAWTNSGARGNEQFF. The CDR3 nucleotides read TGTGCCTGGACCAATAGCGGGGCCCGGGGTAATGAGCAGTTCTTC. The chain carries TRBV30 and TRBJ2-1; TRBD2 matches at 8 bases. Per the germline V gene, CDR1 is GTSNPN and CDR2 is SVGIG (reference sequence). V lost 4 bases and J lost 7; bases outside the gene matches: 12. The CDR3 is made up of 15 amino acids. Full variable domain (remainder filled in from reference TRBV30 and TRBJ2-1): SQTIHQWPATLVQPVGSPLSLECTVEGTSNPNLYWYRQAAGRGLQLLFYSVGIGQISSEVPQNLSASRPQDRQFILSSKKLLLSDSGFYLCAWTNSGARGNEQFFGPGTRLTVL.

This chain joins TRBV5-4 and TRBJ2-5; D is ambiguous. V gave up 6 bases and J gave up 3 bases, with 15 bases separating them. Germline lookup yields CDR1 SGHNT and CDR2 YYREEE (reference sequence). There are 14 residues in the CDR3. The CDR3 DNA is TGTGCCAGCACCCATATTGATAGGGAAGAGACCCAGTACTTC. This sequence encodes CASTHIDREETQYF.

The table lists this clonotype with a few counts. J is TRBJ2-3 and V is TRBV28, with D hard to call. This CDR3 contains 14 residues. Deletions cut 2 bases from V and 2 bases from J, with 8 bases between. The germline gives CDR1 MDHEN, CDR2 SYDVKM. CDR3 DNA sequence: TGTGCCAGCAGTTTAACCAAACTCACAGATACGCAGTATTTT. It codes for CASSLTKLTDTQYF.

This clonotype was seen at least ten times. V is TRBV7-3 and J is TRBJ2-1; 10 nucleotides agree with TRBD2. The V segment lost 5 bases and the J segment 6 bases; nucleotides outside the gene matches: 4. This CDR3 is built from 14 residues. The germline V gene encodes CDR1 SGHTA and CDR2 FQGTGA. CDR3 bases: TGTGCCAGCAGCCCCGGGACTAGCGCCAATGAGCAGTTCTTC. Its translation: CASSPGTSANEQFF.

This clonotype was recorded once. The genes are TRBV11-2 and TRBJ2-2; 13 bases match TRBD2. The germline V gene has CDR1 SGHAT and CDR2 FQNNGV. This CDR3 is 17 amino acids long. Losses at the gene ends were 4 bases for V and 5 bases for J; bases not matched to a gene: 7. The CDR3 region is CASSSQLAGGRTGELFF. The CDR3 region has the DNA TGTGCCAGCAGCTCGCAACTAGCGGGAGGGCGGACCGGGGAGCTGTTTTTT.

The chain couples TRBV15 to TRBJ2-2; tentative D call: TRBD1 (5 bases). The CDR3 has 17 amino acids. V lost 0 bases and J lost 4, with 15 bases in between. Per germline, CDR1 LNHNV and CDR2 YYDKDF (reference sequence). The CDR3 DNA reads as TGTGCCACCAGCAGAGATGTCCCAGGGTTAGGCACCGGGGAGCTGTTTTTT. Translating gives CATSRDVPGLGTGELFF.

There are a few counts of this clonotype. The V call is TRBV12-3 or TRBV12-4, the J call TRBJ1-1; 10 bases are shared with TRBD1. V lost 5 bases, J lost 2 bases, and 5 bases stayed unmatched. The CDR3 loop spans 15 amino acids. This CDR3 is CASSGTGVLNTEAFF. DNA for the CDR3: TGTGCCAGCAGTGGGACAGGGGTACTTAACACTGAAGCTTTCTTT.

The V and J genes are TRBV14 and TRBJ2-7; TRBD1 agrees at 7 bases. The V gene end was trimmed by 3 bases and the J gene end by 2 bases; junction bases not matched to a gene: 10. The CDR3 totals 16 residues. The germline V gene encodes CDR1 SGHDN and CDR2 FVKESK. This CDR3 reads CASSHAPGQGAYEQYF. As DNA, the CDR3 is TGTGCCAGCAGCCACGCGCCGGGCCAGGGGGCCTACGAGCAGTACTTC.

This clonotype showed up many times. The V gene is TRBV7-8, the J gene TRBJ2-1; D remains unclear. This CDR3 spans 16 amino acids. The germline V gene has CDR1 SGHVS and CDR2 FQNEAQ. Trimming stripped 1 base from V and 0 bases from J, with 10 bases between. As DNA, the CDR3 is TGTGCCAGCAGCTTAGAGGCGATGAGCTCCTACAATGAGCAGTTCTTC. Translating it yields CASSLEAMSSYNEQFF.

Turning to this clonotype: This may stem from a read error, because a much larger clone lies one nucleotide away. The chain employs TRBV7-3 and TRBJ2-1; no reliable D call. Germline CDR1 SGHTA, CDR2 FQGTGA. The CDR3 loop spans 14 amino acids. CDR3 in DNA: TGTGCCAGCAGCTTAACAGGCCAGTACAATAAGCAGTTCTTC. Its translation is CASSLTGQYNKQFF.

The chain has TRBV5-1 and TRBJ2-7, with 7 bases matching TRBD2. This CDR3 contains 16 residues. The germline V gene has CDR1 SGHRS and CDR2 YFSETQ. V lost 4 bases and J lost 0; bases outside the gene matches: 10. The CDR3 DNA sequence: TGCGCCAGCAGCCGAATGACTAGCAGGAGCTCCTACGAGCAGTACTTC. Encoded protein: CASSRMTSRSSYEQYF.

Ten or more counts support this clonotype. This chain connects TRBV6-1 to TRBJ2-7; D might be TRBD1 (6 bases). Per the germline V gene, CDR1 is MNHNS and CDR2 is SASEGT. Trimming left V 6 bases short and J 2 bases short, with 11 bases between. The CDR3 sequence is 13 residues long. For the CDR3, the DNA is TGTGCCAGCAGGGAACAGGGCCCCTACGAGCAGTACTTC. This translates into CASREQGPYEQYF.

The chain carries TRBV28 and TRBJ2-7; D is perhaps TRBD1 (5 bases). Germline V gene data show CDR1 as MDHEN and CDR2 as SYDVKM. Trimming pared 3 bases from V and 3 bases from J, leaving 9 bases between. The CDR3 covers 13 residues. CDR3: CASSFSQGYEQYF. As DNA, the CDR3 is TGTGCCAGCAGTTTTTCGCAGGGCTACGAGCAGTACTTC.